The subject of this entry is one TCR beta chain. The germline V gene encodes CDR1 SGHVS and CDR2 FQNEAQ. The CDR3 has 13 amino acids. The V end lost 5 bases, the J end lost 8 bases, and 15 bases lay between the germline ends. These data belong to a study of blood T cell repertoires in COVID-19. Study-wide context: The United States, Italy and Spain were the sources of the acute and convalescent COVID-19 samples. T cells, B-cell-depleted T cells, or PBMCs supplied cDNA or gDNA.

Original data processing: Quantification of nucleated cells was approximated via reference gene primer amplification. Measured with immunoSEQ multiplex PCR; TCRdb has only the in-frame clones, and not every one. The DNA was the basis for D and trimming; V, J and clone size are from that table. The data contain 250,000 to 350,000 clones, roughly 86% of them singletons. The rearrangement uses TRBV7-8 and TRBJ1-1, with D maybe TRBD1 (6 bases). The clonotype originates from a woman in her twenties or thirties who had recovered from COVID-19. The source material was peripheral blood. The CDR3 nucleotides read TGTGCCAGCAGCAACCCGAGGACAGACGAAGCTTTCTTT. Translated, it gives CASSNPRTDEAFF.